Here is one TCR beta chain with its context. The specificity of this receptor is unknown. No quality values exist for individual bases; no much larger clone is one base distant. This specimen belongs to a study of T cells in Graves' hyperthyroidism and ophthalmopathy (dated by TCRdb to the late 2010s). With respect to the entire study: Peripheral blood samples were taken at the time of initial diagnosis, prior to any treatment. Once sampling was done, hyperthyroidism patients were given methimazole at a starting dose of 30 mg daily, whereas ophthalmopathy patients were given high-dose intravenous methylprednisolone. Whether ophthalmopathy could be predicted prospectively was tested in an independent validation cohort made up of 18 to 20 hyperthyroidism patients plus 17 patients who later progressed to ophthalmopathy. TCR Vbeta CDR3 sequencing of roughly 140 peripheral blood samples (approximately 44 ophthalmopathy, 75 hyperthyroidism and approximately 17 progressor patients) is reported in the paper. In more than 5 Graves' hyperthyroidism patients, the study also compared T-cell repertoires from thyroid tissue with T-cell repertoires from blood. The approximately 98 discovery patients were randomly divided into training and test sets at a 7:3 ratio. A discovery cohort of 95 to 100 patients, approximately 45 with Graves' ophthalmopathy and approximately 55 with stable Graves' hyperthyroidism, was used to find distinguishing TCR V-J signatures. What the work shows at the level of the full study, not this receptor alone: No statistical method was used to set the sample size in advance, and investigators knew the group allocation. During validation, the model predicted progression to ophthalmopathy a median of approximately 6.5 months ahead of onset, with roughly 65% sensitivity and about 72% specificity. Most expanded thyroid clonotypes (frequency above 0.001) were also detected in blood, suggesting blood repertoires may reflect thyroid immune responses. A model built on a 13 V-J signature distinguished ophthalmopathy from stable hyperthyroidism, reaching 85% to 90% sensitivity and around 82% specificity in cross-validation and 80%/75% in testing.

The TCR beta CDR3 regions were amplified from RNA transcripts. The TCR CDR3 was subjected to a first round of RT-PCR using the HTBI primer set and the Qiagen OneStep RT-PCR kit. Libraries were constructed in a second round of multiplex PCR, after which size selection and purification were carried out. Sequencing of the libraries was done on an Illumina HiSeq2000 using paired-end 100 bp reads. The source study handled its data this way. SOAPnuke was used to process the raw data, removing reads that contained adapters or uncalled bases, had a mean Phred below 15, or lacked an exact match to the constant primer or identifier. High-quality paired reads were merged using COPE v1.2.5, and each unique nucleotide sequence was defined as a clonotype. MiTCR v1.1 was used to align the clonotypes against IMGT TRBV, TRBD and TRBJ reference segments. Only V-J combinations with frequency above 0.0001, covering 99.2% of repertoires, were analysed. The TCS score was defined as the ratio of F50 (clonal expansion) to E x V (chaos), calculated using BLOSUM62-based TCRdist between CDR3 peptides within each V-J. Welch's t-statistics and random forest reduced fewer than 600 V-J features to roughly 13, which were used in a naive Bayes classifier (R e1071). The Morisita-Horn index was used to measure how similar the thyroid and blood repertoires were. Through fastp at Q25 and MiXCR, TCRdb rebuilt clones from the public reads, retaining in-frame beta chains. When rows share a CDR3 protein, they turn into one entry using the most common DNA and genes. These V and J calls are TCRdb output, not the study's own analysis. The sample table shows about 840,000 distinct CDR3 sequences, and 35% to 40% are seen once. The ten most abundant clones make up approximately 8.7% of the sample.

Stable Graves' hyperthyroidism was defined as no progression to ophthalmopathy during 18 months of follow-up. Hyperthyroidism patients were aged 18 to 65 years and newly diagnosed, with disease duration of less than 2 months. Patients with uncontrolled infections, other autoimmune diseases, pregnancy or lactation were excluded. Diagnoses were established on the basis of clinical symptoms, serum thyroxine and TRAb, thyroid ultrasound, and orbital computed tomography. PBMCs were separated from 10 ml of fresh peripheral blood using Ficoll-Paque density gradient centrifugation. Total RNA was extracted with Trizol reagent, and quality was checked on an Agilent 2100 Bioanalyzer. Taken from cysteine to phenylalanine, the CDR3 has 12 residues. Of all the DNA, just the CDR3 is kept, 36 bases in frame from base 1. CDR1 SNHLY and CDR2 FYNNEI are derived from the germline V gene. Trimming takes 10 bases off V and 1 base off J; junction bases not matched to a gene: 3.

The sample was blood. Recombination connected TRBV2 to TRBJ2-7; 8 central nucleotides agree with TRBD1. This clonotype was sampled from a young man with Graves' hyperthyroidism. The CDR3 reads CAIGQGSYEQYF. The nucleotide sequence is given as TGTGCCATCGGACAGGGATCCTACGAGCAGTACTTC.